The sequence of this T cell receptor beta chain was determined in a study of blood T cell repertoires in COVID-19. Whole-study context: PBMCs, B-cell-depleted T cells, or T cells provided the cDNA or gDNA that made up the material.

Authors' methods: The assay estimated nucleated cells by amplifying reference gene primers. The repertoire was sequenced with immunoSEQ multiplex PCR; TCRdb's copy has only in-frame clones and lacks some. From that table come the V and J calls and clone size; the DNA was used to work out D and trimming. The repertoire consists of hundreds of thousands of clones, with around 90% occurring once and the leading ten covering 10%. Germline assignment: CDR1 MRHNA and CDR2 SNTAGT. The germline V and J ends were trimmed by 5 bases and 8 bases, with 15 bases remaining between them. The CDR3 is made up of 13 amino acids.

The J gene is TRBJ1-2, the V gene TRBV6-4; possible D gene TRBD1, 6 bases. The specimen sequenced was peripheral blood. This TCR was sampled from an older woman with COVID-19, enrolled during active disease. The DNA for the CDR3 is TGTGCCAGCAGTTCCCAGGGGAAGGGGGGCTACACCTTC. Translating gives CASSSQGKGGYTF.